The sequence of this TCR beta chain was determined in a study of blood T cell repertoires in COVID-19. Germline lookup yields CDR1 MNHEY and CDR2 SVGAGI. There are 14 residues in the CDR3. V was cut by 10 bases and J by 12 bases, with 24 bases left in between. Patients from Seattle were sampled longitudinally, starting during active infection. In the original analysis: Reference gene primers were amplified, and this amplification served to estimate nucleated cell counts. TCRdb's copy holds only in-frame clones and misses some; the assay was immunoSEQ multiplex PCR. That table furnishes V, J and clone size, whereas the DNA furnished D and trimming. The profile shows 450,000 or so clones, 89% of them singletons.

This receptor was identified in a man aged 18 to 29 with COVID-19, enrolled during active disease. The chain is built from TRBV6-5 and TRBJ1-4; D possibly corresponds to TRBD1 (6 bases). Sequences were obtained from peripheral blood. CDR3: CATLATDRPAELFF. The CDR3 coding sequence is TGTGCCACCTTGGCTACAGACAGGCCGGCTGAACTGTTTTTT.